The rows below give T cell receptor beta chains drawn from one sample of a study of blood T cell repertoires in COVID-19. Repertoires were generated with immunoSEQ multiplex PCR, while TCRdb's copy carries only in-frame clones and drops some. The sample lists roughly 190,000 clones; 94% were seen once. The sequenced material came from peripheral blood. These receptors were obtained from a man younger than 45 with COVID-19, enrolled during active disease. The CDR3 runs from the conserved cysteine through the conserved F or W. The D gene is left open where the match is weak. Where a row states a size, it is once, few, many or the class of an expanded clone; other rows omit it.

CDR3 DNA	CDR3 protein	J gene	clone size	V gene	D gene
TGCGCCAGCAGTGACGGGGGGACTACGGATACGCAGTATTTT	CASSDGGTTDTQYF	TRBJ2-3	-	TRBV10-1	TRBD2
TGTGCCAGCAGCCAAAGGGTCACAGGGGGCTTTTACGAGCAGTACTTC	CASSQRVTGGFYEQYF	TRBJ2-7	-	TRBV3-1/TRBV3-2	TRBD1
TGTGCCAGCAAACCGACACAGGGCGTCACTGAAGCTTTCTTT	CASKPTQGVTEAFF	TRBJ1-1	-	TRBV6-5	-
TGTGCCAGCAGCCAAGGGACTCCTAACACTGAAGCTTTCTTT	CASSQGTPNTEAFF	TRBJ1-1	-	TRBV3-1/TRBV3-2	-
TGTGCCAGCAGCTGGGGACAGGGGAATTCACCCCTCCACTTT	CASSWGQGNSPLHF	TRBJ1-6	-	TRBV11-2	TRBD1
TGTGCCAGTAGTATACCGACAGACCGGGGCTACACCTTC	CASSIPTDRGYTF	TRBJ1-2	-	TRBV19	-
TGTGCCAGCAGTTCCCGGGGAAATGAGCAGTTCTTC	CASSSRGNEQFF	TRBJ2-1	-	TRBV6-6	-
TGTGCCAGCAGCCAAGGGGCCCTTCCTAGGGGGGGCTACACCTTC	CASSQGALPRGGYTF	TRBJ1-2	-	TRBV3-1/TRBV3-2	-
TGTGCCAGCAGCTTAGCGGGGGGGCCAGGGTACGAGCAGTTCTTC	CASSLAGGPGYEQFF	TRBJ2-1	-	TRBV7-2	-
TGTGCCAGCAGTTCTCTACAGAGATCCGAAAAACTGTTTTTT	CASSSLQRSEKLFF	TRBJ1-4	-	TRBV6-5	-
TGTGCCAGCAGCCCCCCCGGGACAGGGGCCTATGGCTACACCTTC	CASSPPGTGAYGYTF	TRBJ1-2	-	TRBV6-5	TRBD1
TGTGCCAGCAGTTTATACGAGTCCTACGAGCAGTACTTC	CASSLYESYEQYF	TRBJ2-7	-	TRBV12-3/TRBV12-4	-
TGTGCCAGCCGCCTCGGAGGGGGGGCGGGCTATGGCTACACCTTC	CASRLGGGAGYGYTF	TRBJ1-2	-	TRBV6-5	-
TGTGCCAGCAGCCAAGACGGGGGGGCCTACAATGAGCAGTTCTTC	CASSQDGGAYNEQFF	TRBJ2-1	-	TRBV14	TRBD2
TGTGCCAGCAGCCTGCGACAGGGGGAGAACACTGAAGCTTTCTTT	CASSLRQGENTEAFF	TRBJ1-1	once	TRBV7-6	TRBD1
TGCGCCAGCAGCTCAGGGGGAGCGGAGACCCAGTACTTC	CASSSGGAETQYF	TRBJ2-5	-	TRBV5-1	TRBD1
TGCGCCAGCAGCTTGGGGCAGGTATCGGATGAGCAGTTCTTC	CASSLGQVSDEQFF	TRBJ2-1	-	TRBV5-1	-
TGTGCCAGTAGTACTGTGGACAGAGTCTCTGGAAACACCATATATTTT	CASSTVDRVSGNTIYF	TRBJ1-3	-	TRBV19	-
TGTGCCAGCAGAGCGGCGGGCACTGAAGCTTTCTTT	CASRAAGTEAFF	TRBJ1-1	-	TRBV6-5	-
TGTGCCAGCAGTTCTCTAGGGGGGGCTAATCAGCCCCAGCATTTT	CASSSLGGANQPQHF	TRBJ1-5	-	TRBV6-5	-
TGTGCCAGCAGCTCGCAACCCAGATATGGCTACACCTTC	CASSSQPRYGYTF	TRBJ1-2	-	TRBV27	-
TGTGCCACCTCACACAGGGGGAACACTGAAGCTTTCTTT	CATSHRGNTEAFF	TRBJ1-1	-	TRBV10-3	TRBD1
TGTGCCAGTAGTATTACAGGGGGAAGGAGCAATCAGCCCCAGCATTTT	CASSITGGRSNQPQHF	TRBJ1-5	-	TRBV19	TRBD1
TGTGCCAGCAGCTTACTCGGGGGGGGTAGTGTAGATACGCAGTATTTT	CASSLLGGGSVDTQYF	TRBJ2-3	-	TRBV11-2	TRBD2
TGTGCCACCTACGCGGGACGGGGATATACCTACGAGCAGTACTTC	CATYAGRGYTYEQYF	TRBJ2-7	-	TRBV6-5	-
TGTGCCAGCAGCCAAGACTACGGCAGGGGGCGAACTAATGAAAAACTGTTTTTT	CASSQDYGRGRTNEKLFF	TRBJ1-4	once	TRBV4-2	TRBD1
TGTGCCAGCAGTGAAGGGGTGGGAGCGAGCTCCTACAATGAGCAGTTCTTC	CASSEGVGASSYNEQFF	TRBJ2-1	-	TRBV2	-
TGTGCCAGCAGCCAAGAACGGGACAGGGGGTCCTATAATTCACCCCTCCACTTT	CASSQERDRGSYNSPLHF	TRBJ1-6	-	TRBV14	TRBD1
TGCGCCAGCAGCCAAGCCACGGGACAGGGAACCAACGAGCAGTACTTC	CASSQATGQGTNEQYF	TRBJ2-7	few	TRBV4-1	TRBD1
TGTGCCAGCAGCCCGGGACAGGTGAACACCGGGGAGCTGTTTTTT	CASSPGQVNTGELFF	TRBJ2-2	-	TRBV28	TRBD1
TGTGCCAGCAGCGTAGAGGACATCCCATACGAGCAGTACTTC	CASSVEDIPYEQYF	TRBJ2-7	-	TRBV9	-
TGTGCCAGCAGCGCTCTCCCCGATGGCTACACCTTC	CASSALPDGYTF	TRBJ1-2	-	TRBV9	-
TGCGCCAGCAGCCGTAATCTAGCGGGGGCTTCCTACGAGCAGTACTTC	CASSRNLAGASYEQYF	TRBJ2-7	-	TRBV4-1	TRBD2
TGTGCCAGCAGGGCGGGACAGGGATATTCACCCCTCCACTTT	CASRAGQGYSPLHF	TRBJ1-6	-	TRBV6-6	TRBD1
TGCGCCAGCAGCTTGTCCTCAGGGAGGGGCTATGGCTACACCTTC	CASSLSSGRGYGYTF	TRBJ1-2	-	TRBV5-1	-
TGTGCCAGCAGCTTACCGGGACAGGGCCCCATTTCCTCTGGAAACACCATATATTTT	CASSLPGQGPISSGNTIYF	TRBJ1-3	-	TRBV7-9	TRBD1